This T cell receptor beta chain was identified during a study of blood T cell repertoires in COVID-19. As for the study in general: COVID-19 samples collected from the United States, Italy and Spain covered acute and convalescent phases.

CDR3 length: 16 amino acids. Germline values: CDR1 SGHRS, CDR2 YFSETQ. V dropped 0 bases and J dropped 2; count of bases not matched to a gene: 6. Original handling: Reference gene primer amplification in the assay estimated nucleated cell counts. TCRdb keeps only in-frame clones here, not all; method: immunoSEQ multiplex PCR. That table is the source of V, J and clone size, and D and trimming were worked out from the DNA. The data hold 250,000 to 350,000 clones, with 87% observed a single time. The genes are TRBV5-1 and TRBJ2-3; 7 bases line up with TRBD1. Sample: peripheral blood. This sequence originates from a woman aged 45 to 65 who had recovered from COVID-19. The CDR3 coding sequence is TGCGCCAGCAGCTTGGCCGGGACAGCTCACACAGATACGCAGTATTTT. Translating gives CASSLAGTAHTDTQYF.